What follows are 6 T cell receptor beta chains derived from one specimen sequenced in a study of T cells in Graves' hyperthyroidism and ophthalmopathy (dated by TCRdb to between 2019 and 2020). Library method: multiplex PCR. The sequencer listed for this sample is Illumina HiSeq 2000. Amplification of TCR beta CDR3 regions was carried out from RNA transcripts. The first round of RT-PCR for the TCR CDR3 was performed with the HTBI primer set and the Qiagen OneStep RT-PCR kit. The public reads were quality trimmed at Q25 with fastp and then assembled into clones with MiXCR by TCRdb, keeping productive beta chains. CDR3 protein duplicates are merged, each entry listing the most common genes and DNA. This sample gives under 450,000 distinct CDR3 sequences in total; approximately 15% of them show up just once. In total, the top ten clones hold roughly 7.4% of the sample. Sequenced material: blood. These receptors were taken from a woman aged 18-29 years with Graves' hyperthyroidism.

This clonotype was detected many times. The rearrangement uses TRBV20-1 and TRBJ2-3, with 7 bases matching TRBD2. The J segment lost 0 bases and the V segment lost 4 bases, leaving 7 bases of the junction unmatched. There are 15 residues in the CDR3. Germline lookup yields CDR1 DFQATT and CDR2 SNEGSKA (reference sequence). In DNA form, the CDR3 reads TGCAGTGCTACCAAGGAGCGGGGAAGCACAGATACGCAGTATTTT. It translates to CSATKERGSTDTQYF.

The rearrangement joins TRBV6-1 to TRBJ1-1; D is unresolved. This CDR3 has 15 amino acids. The germline V and J ends were trimmed by 2 bases and 2 bases, with 12 bases remaining between them. Germline-derived CDR1 and CDR2 are MNHNS and SASEGT. CDR3 nucleotide sequence: TGTGCCAGCAGTGAAATTCAGCGAACAAACACTGAAGCTTTCTTT. Its protein product is CASSEIQRTNTEAFF.

In this sample, this clonotype turned up many times. The chain links TRBV28 to TRBJ1-2; D might be TRBD1 (6 bases). The V gene's germline CDR1 is MDHEN and CDR2 SYDVKM. The CDR3 has 15 residues. V was clipped by 6 bases and J by 8 bases, with 22 bases between them. CDR3 region: CASRTWDTGNGGYTF. The DNA of the CDR3 is TGTGCCAGCAGGACCTGGGACACAGGGAATGGCGGCTACACCTTC.

There are many counts of this clonotype. This rearrangement joins TRBV13 to TRBJ2-7; 7 bases line up with TRBD2. Per the germline V gene, CDR1 is PRHDT and CDR2 is FYEKMQ (reference sequence). With 4 bases clipped from V and 5 bases from J, the junction kept 11 bases outside the gene matches. CDR3 length: 15 amino acids. CDR3 region: CASSSLAAQPHEQYF. The CDR3 DNA follows: TGTGCCAGCAGCTCGCTAGCGGCCCAGCCCCACGAGCAGTACTTC.

The J gene is TRBJ2-7, the V gene TRBV12-3 or TRBV12-4; tentatively, D is TRBD2 (6 bases). V dropped 3 bases and J dropped 2 bases, with 11 bases sitting between them. This CDR3 contains 14 residues. The CDR3 region is CASSFGASAYEQYF. The CDR3 region has the DNA TGTGCCAGCAGTTTCGGAGCTAGCGCCTACGAGCAGTACTTC.

The chain recombines TRBV6-6 with TRBJ2-1; TRBD1 agrees at 9 bases. The germline V gene has CDR1 MNHNY and CDR2 SVGAGI (reference sequence). V lost 0 bases to trimming and J lost 0 bases; unmatched junction nucleotides: 3. CDR3 length equals 17 residues. The CDR3 reads CASSYSTGGSSYNEQFF. Here the CDR3 DNA reads TGTGCCAGCAGTTACTCGACAGGGGGGAGCTCCTACAATGAGCAGTTCTTC.